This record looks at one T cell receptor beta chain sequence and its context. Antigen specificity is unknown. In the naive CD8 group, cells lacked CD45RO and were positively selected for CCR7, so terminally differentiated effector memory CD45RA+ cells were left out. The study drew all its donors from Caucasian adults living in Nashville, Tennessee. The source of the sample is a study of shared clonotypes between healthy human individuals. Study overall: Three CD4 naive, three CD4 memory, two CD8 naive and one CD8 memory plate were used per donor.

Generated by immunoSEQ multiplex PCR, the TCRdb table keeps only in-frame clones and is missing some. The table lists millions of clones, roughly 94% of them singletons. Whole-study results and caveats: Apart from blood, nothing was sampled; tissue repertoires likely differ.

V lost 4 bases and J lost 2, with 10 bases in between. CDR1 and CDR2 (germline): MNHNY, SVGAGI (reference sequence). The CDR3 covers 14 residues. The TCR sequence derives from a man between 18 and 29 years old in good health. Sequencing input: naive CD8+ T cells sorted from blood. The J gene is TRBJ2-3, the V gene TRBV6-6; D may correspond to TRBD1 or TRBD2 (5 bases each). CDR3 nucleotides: TGTGCCAGCAGTTTACAGGAGGACACAGATACGCAGTATTTT. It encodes CASSLQEDTDTQYF.